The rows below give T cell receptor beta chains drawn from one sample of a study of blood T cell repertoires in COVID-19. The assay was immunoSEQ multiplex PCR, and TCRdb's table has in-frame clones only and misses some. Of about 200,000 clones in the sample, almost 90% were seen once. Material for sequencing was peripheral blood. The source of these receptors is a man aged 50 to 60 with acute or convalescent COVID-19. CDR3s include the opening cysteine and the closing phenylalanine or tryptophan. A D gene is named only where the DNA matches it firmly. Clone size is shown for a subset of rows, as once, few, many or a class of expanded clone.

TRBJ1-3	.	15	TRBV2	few	TGTGCCAGCAGTGAAGCTAGGGGGTCTGGAAACACCATATATTTT	CASSEARGSGNTIYF
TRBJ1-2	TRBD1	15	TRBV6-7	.	TGTGCCAGCAGTTACGGGGACAGGGCCAACTATGGCTACACCTTC	CASSYGDRANYGYTF
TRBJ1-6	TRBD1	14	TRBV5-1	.	TGCGCCAGCAGCGCCGGACAGGGTCTCTCACCCCTCCACTTT	CASSAGQGLSPLHF
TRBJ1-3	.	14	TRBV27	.	TGTGCCAGCAGTTTATCAGGGGCCGGAAACACCATATATTTT	CASSLSGAGNTIYF
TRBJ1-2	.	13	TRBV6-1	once	TGTGCCAGCAGTGAAGCGCAGGCCTATGGCTACACCTTC	CASSEAQAYGYTF
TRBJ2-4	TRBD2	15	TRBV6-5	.	TGTGCCAGCAGTACCCTCGGCGGGGGGAGGAACATTCAGTACTTC	CASSTLGGGRNIQYF
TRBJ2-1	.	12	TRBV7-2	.	TGTGCCAGCAGCCCTACTACCTATGAGCAGTTCTTC	CASSPTTYEQFF
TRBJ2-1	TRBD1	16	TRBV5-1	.	TGCGCCAGCAGCTTGGGGACAGGGGGCCGATACAATGAGCAGTTCTTC	CASSLGTGGRYNEQFF
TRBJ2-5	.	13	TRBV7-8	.	TGTGCCAGCATCTATACAGTGTCAGAGACCCAGTACTTC	CASIYTVSETQYF
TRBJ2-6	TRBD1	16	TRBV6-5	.	TGTGCCAGCAGTTACGACAGGGGAACCGGGGCCAACGTCCTGACTTTC	CASSYDRGTGANVLTF
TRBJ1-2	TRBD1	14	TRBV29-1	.	TGCAGCGTTCTCGGGACAGGTCAAGACTATGGCTACACCTTC	CSVLGTGQDYGYTF
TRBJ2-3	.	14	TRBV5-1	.	TGCGCCAGCAGCTTGGGGGCAGGGCAAGATACGCAGTATTTT	CASSLGAGQDTQYF
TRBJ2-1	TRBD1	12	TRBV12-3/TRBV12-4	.	TGTGCCAGCAGTTTATGGGACAGTAAAAAGTTCTTC	CASSLWDSKKFF
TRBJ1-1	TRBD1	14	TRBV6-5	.	TGTGCCAGCAGTATTGACAGGGATAACACTGAAGCTTTCTTT	CASSIDRDNTEAFF
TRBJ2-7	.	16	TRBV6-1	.	TGTGCCAGCAGTGAAGGGTCAGGGGGGACCCCCTACGAGCAGTACTTC	CASSEGSGGTPYEQYF
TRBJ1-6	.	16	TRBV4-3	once	TGCGCCAGCAGCGTTCTCCCGAGACAGTATAATTCACCCCTCCACTTT	CASSVLPRQYNSPLHF